This TCR beta chain emerged from a study of blood T cell repertoires in COVID-19. Study-level background: Samples came from the United States, Italy and Spain, spanning acute and convalescent COVID-19.

Libraries were prepared by immunoSEQ multiplex PCR; TCRdb keeps only in-frame clonotypes and omits some of them. The sample includes around 250,000 clones, roughly 85% seen only once; the top ten take 1.9%. CDR3 length equals 16 residues. Per germline, CDR1 LGHDT and CDR2 YNNKEL (reference sequence). V shed 0 bases and J shed 2 bases, with 14 bases lying between them. In terms of age and location, participants ranged from roughly 18 to 100 years and lived in about 25 US areas. This TCR was sampled from a woman in her forties or fifties who had recovered from COVID-19. V gene TRBV3-1 (or the pseudogene TRBV3-2) combines with J gene TRBJ2-7; D is possibly TRBD2 (5 bases). The sample comprised PBMCs or T cells enriched from blood (not recorded which). DNA of the CDR3: TGTGCCAGCAGCCAAGATCAGGAGCGGAGTACCTACGAGCAGTACTTC. As protein: CASSQDQERSTYEQYF.